This TCR beta chain came from a study of T cell changes during pregnancy in multiple sclerosis. Some clones are missing from TCRdb's copy, which holds only in-frame ones; the method was immunoSEQ multiplex PCR. The sample has tens of thousands of clones, 91% seen once. The receptor comes from a female donor in good health, enrolled as a control in a pregnancy study. The sample consisted of peripheral blood, taken after pregnancy.

CDR3 DNA: TGTGCCAGCAGCCAACCCAGGGAGAACACTGAAGCTTTCTTT. Encoded protein: CASSQPRENTEAFF. V usage is TRBV4-2 and J usage is TRBJ1-1, with D possibly matching TRBD1 (5 bases). The CDR3 consists of 14 residues. Per the germline V gene, CDR1 is LGHNA and CDR2 is YNFKEQ. V was cut by 2 bases and J by 1 base, with 8 bases left in between.